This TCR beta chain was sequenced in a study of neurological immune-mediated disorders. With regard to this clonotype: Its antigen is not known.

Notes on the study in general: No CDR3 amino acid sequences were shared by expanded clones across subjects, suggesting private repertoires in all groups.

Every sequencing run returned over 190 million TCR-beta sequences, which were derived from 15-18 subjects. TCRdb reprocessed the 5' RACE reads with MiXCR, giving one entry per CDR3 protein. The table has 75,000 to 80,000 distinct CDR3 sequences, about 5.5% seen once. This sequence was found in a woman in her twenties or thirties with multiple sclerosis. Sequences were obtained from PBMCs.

CDR3 sequence reads: CSAPPARNPYEQYF. The CDR3 DNA is TGCAGTGCCCCACCCGCCAGGAACCCCTACGAGCAGTACTTC. The rearrangement joins TRBV20-1 to TRBJ2-7; D remains unclear. The CDR3 runs to 14 residues. In germline, CDR1 is DFQATT, CDR2 SNEGSKA (reference sequence). Trimming removed 6 bases at V and 2 bases at J, with 17 bases between.